The clone carrying this T cell receptor beta chain was counted at least ten times. Its antigen is unknown. These data come from a study of T cells in Graves' hyperthyroidism and ophthalmopathy. Study overall: Peripheral blood was acquired at first diagnosis, ahead of any therapy whatsoever. Regarding the study as a whole: Peripheral blood also featured most of the thyroid clonotypes expanded above 0.001.

RNA transcripts gave rise to amplified TCR beta CDR3 regions. The HTBI primer set was used in a first-round RT-PCR of the TCR CDR3. TCRdb re-called the multiplex PCR reads through MiXCR, storing one row per CDR3 protein. The sample yields 500,000 to 650,000 distinct CDR3 sequences, around 13% seen once. Trimming stripped 3 bases from V and 2 bases from J, with 8 bases between. CDR1 and CDR2 (germline): SGHNT, YENEEA. This CDR3 is 14 amino acids long. The chain carries TRBV11-3 and TRBJ2-1; TRBD2 might be the D (6 bases). The sequence derives from a woman aged 40 to 50 with Graves' hyperthyroidism. The sequencing input was blood. CDR3 sequence reads: CASSFRGTYNEQFF. DNA of the CDR3: TGTGCCAGCAGCTTCCGGGGGACCTACAATGAGCAGTTCTTC. Full variable domain (outside the CDR3, taken from reference TRBV11-3 and TRBJ2-1): EAGVVQSPRYKIIEKKQPVAFWCNPISGHNTLYWYLQNLGQGPELLIRYENEEAVDDSQLPKDRFSAERLKGVDSTLKIQPAELGDSAVYLCASSFRGTYNEQFFGPGTRLTVL.